The source of this T cell receptor (beta chain) is a study of T cell repertoires in cytomegalovirus infection. Overall study results and limits: The ex vivo response was dominated by HLA-C-restricted CMV-specific TCR beta clonotypes.

The CDR3 consists of 18 residues. In germline, CDR1 is SGHTA, CDR2 FQGNSA. J lost 6 bases, V lost 3 bases, and 14 bases had no gene match. This clonotype was seen ten or more times. Its antigen is not known. TCRdb independently ran MiXCR on the reads; one entry per CDR3 protein. Among under 250,000 distinct CDR3 sequences listed, around an eighth were seen once. The clonotype comes from a human donor in good health (CMV status not recorded). Some clones in this sample may be carry-over from other donors' samples. What was sequenced was PBMCs. The rearrangement uses TRBV7-2 and TRBJ2-2; the match to TRBD2 covers 9 bases. CDR3 in amino acids: CASSFSRGGVTRPGELFF. The CDR3 nucleotides are TGTGCCAGCAGCTTCTCGCGGGGGGGGGTTACCCGTCCCGGGGAGCTGTTTTTT.